Below are 29 T cell receptor beta chains sequenced from a single sample in a study of CD8 T cells in ankylosing spondylitis. These TCRs' antigens remain unknown. Broader study findings: For ankylosing spondylitis blood, a TCR beta motif of several highly homologous variants appeared characteristic.

Each CDR3 protein is one row after TCRdb ran MiXCR on the 5' RACE reads. The repertoire holds just under 550,000 distinct CDR3 sequences, with roughly an eighth as singletons. The sequencing sample was made of blood, either unsorted or a sorted T cell fraction (not recorded which). Source of these receptors: a male donor with ankylosing spondylitis.

This clonotype was recorded many times. The rearrangement links TRBV29-1 to TRBJ2-4; 9 nucleotides align to TRBD1. CDR1 SQVTM and CDR2 ANQGSEA come from the germline V gene. V shed 8 bases and J 8 bases; nucleotides not matched to a gene: 4. CDR3 length: 11 amino acids. DNA of the CDR3: TGCAGCACCCGGACAGGGGACATTCAGTACTTC. Amino acid sequence: CSTRTGDIQYF.

The V call is TRBV20-1, the J call TRBJ1-1, with 7 bases fitting TRBD1. The CDR3 runs 14 residues. J lost 0 bases, V lost 4 bases, and 5 bases had no gene match. Germline lookup yields CDR1 DFQATT and CDR2 SNEGSKA (reference sequence). CDR3 coding DNA: TGCAGTGCTACAAAGGGGGCGGTGAACACTGAAGCTTTCTTT. Its translation is CSATKGAVNTEAFF.

This chain's CDR3 is CASSFRSPRKTQYF. The CDR3 nucleotides are TGTGCCAGCAGTTTCCGGTCGCCTCGGAAGACCCAGTACTTC. The rearrangement links TRBV28 to TRBJ2-5; D unresolved. CDR1 MDHEN and CDR2 SYDVKM come from the germline V gene. The CDR3 totals 14 residues. V was cut by 3 bases and J by 6 bases, with 14 bases left in between.

The chain joins TRBV7-9 to TRBJ2-2; D is unresolved. CDR3 length: 16 residues. V lost 7 bases and J 5 bases, leaving 20 bases between the germline ends. Germline-derived CDR1 and CDR2 are SEHNR and FQNEAQ (reference sequence). Here the CDR3 DNA reads TGTGCCAGCATTACGATAGGCGTGCGCGAAACCGGGGAGCTGTTTTTT. Amino acid sequence: CASITIGVRETGELFF. Together with reference TRBV7-9 and TRBJ2-2, the CDR3 gives the full variable domain: DTGVSQNPRHKITKRGQNVTFRCDPISEHNRLYWYRQTLGQGPEFLTYFQNEAQLEKSRLLSDRFSAERPKGSFSTLEIQRTEQGDSAMYLCASITIGVRETGELFFGEGSRLTVL.

This clonotype turned up a few times. The J gene is TRBJ1-5, the V gene TRBV15; 7 nucleotides match TRBD1. Germline CDR1 reads LNHNV; CDR2 reads YYDKDF (reference sequence). Trimming took 5 bases from V and 6 from J; bases not matched to a gene: 7. The CDR3 totals 14 residues. The CDR3 nucleotides are TGTGCCACCAGCGGAAACAGGGGAGGTCAGCCCCAGCATTTT. It is translated as CATSGNRGGQPQHF.

The chain joins TRBV19 to TRBJ2-1, with D hard to call. Germline loops: CDR1 LNHDA, CDR2 SQIVND (reference sequence). The V end was cut by 10 bases, the J end by 8 bases, with 18 bases between. This CDR3 is built from 13 residues. CDR3 loop: CATVGLGRDEQFF. CDR3 in DNA: TGTGCCACAGTGGGCCTAGGGCGCGATGAGCAGTTCTTC.

This clonotype has a count of ten or more. J is TRBJ2-7 and V is TRBV7-9, with D possibly TRBD1 on 5 matching bases. This CDR3 spans 14 amino acids. Germline loops: CDR1 SEHNR, CDR2 FQNEAQ (reference sequence). Trimming took 1 base from V and 0 from J, leaving 7 bases between them. The CDR3, as DNA: TGTGCCAGCAGCTTAGGGGGCAACTCCTACGAGCAGTACTTC. Translated: CASSLGGNSYEQYF.

The genes are TRBV5-1 and TRBJ2-1; D possibly corresponds to TRBD1 (6 bases). The V end was cut by 3 bases, the J end by 6 bases, with 16 bases between. This CDR3 is 15 amino acids long. Germline CDR1 SGHRS, CDR2 YFSETQ. CDR3 protein: CASSSTKGDANEQFF. CDR3 coding DNA: TGCGCCAGCAGCTCGACTAAGGGGGACGCCAATGAGCAGTTCTTC. Looking up the rest from reference TRBV5-1 and TRBJ2-1 gives the full variable domain: KAGVTQTPRYLIKTRGQQVTLSCSPISGHRSVSWYQQTPGQGLQFLFEYFSETQRNKGNFPGRFSGRQFSNSRSEMNVSTLELGDSALYLCASSSTKGDANEQFFGPGTRLTVL.

This clonotype was observed many times. This chain connects TRBV6-5 to TRBJ1-1; D is unclear. Looked up from germline, CDR1 is MNHEY and CDR2 is SVGAGI. Trimming shortened V by 4 bases and J by 6 bases, and 15 bases separated the two germline ends. CDR3 size: 14 residues. The CDR3 DNA reads as TGTGCCAGCAGTTTTGACGACGAGGCGGCTGAAGCTTTCTTT. It encodes CASSFDDEAAEAFF.

This clonotype was seen a handful of times. The V call is TRBV27, the J call TRBJ2-2; the D gene is possibly TRBD2 (7 bases). CDR3 length: 17 amino acids. Germline V gene lookup returns CDR1 MNHEY and CDR2 SMNVEV (reference sequence). Trimming removed 5 bases at V and 6 bases at J, with 22 bases between. In DNA form, the CDR3 reads TGTGCCAGCAGTGCTCACCCCGGGGGGCGGGAGTCCGGGGAGCTGTTTTTT. This translates into CASSAHPGGRESGELFF.

J is TRBJ1-2 and V is TRBV3-1; D not certain. Germline assignment: CDR1 LGHDT and CDR2 YNNKEL (reference sequence). CDR3 length: 11 amino acids. V was shortened by 7 bases and J by 7 bases, with 10 bases between the two germline ends. The CDR3 sequence: CASTEGRGYTF. The CDR3 nucleotides read TGTGCCAGCACCGAAGGGCGTGGCTACACCTTC.

This clonotype showed up just a few times. The chain links TRBV7-2 to TRBJ1-5; D remains ambiguous. CDR3 length: 14 amino acids. V lost 2 bases, J lost 2 bases, and 7 bases lay in between. The germline V gene has CDR1 SGHTA and CDR2 FQGNSA. This chain's CDR3 is CASSLMAGNQPQHF. For the CDR3, the DNA is TGTGCCAGCAGCTTAATGGCTGGCAATCAGCCCCAGCATTTT.

The rearrangement links TRBV29-1 to TRBJ2-6; no clear D. V lost 5 bases and J 4 bases, leaving 6 bases between the germline ends. This CDR3 contains 12 residues. Germline V gives CDR1 SQVTM, CDR2 ANQGSEA. The DNA of the CDR3 is TGCAGCGTTCTGGACGGGGCCAACGTCCTGACTTTC. This sequence encodes CSVLDGANVLTF.

V is TRBV6-2 or TRBV6-3 and J is TRBJ2-2; 7 positions match TRBD1. V was clipped by 4 bases and J by 5 bases; unmatched bases: 10. In germline, CDR1 is MNHEY, CDR2 SVGEGT. The CDR3 runs to 16 residues. The CDR3 loop reads CASSLQGPDGTGELFF. The CDR3 DNA reads as TGTGCCAGCAGTTTACAGGGGCCCGATGGGACCGGGGAGCTGTTTTTT.

Points on this clonotype: One end of the junction is discordant with germline, which a read error may explain. The chain uses TRBV2 and TRBJ2-1; 10 bases align to TRBD2. The CDR3 is 18 amino acids. Germline assignment: CDR1 SNHLY and CDR2 FYNNEI. CDR3 sequence: CAISLIESGRAPYNEQFF. Here the CDR3 DNA reads TGTGCCATCAGTTTGATCGAAAGCGGGAGGGCCCCCTACAATGAGCAGTTCTTC.

The chain couples TRBV3-1 to TRBJ1-2, with D hard to call. Germline V lookup: CDR1 LGHDT, CDR2 YNNKEL (reference sequence). Deletions cut 2 bases from V and 8 bases from J, with 12 bases between. The CDR3 sequence is 13 residues long. This chain's CDR3 is CASSQSPEDGYTF. The CDR3, as DNA: TGTGCCAGCAGCCAATCTCCCGAAGACGGCTACACCTTC.

The chain is built from TRBV19 and TRBJ1-5; D gene uncertain. The CDR3 length is 15 residues. Trimming cost V 3 bases and J 0 bases, with 9 bases left between them. Germline V gene data show CDR1 as LNHDA and CDR2 as SQIVND (reference sequence). CDR3: CASSIPGYSNQPQHF. The CDR3 region has the DNA TGTGCCAGTAGTATCCCCGGTTATAGCAATCAGCCCCAGCATTTT.

CDR3 in amino acids: CASSPSAVQGTQYF. CDR3 coding DNA: TGTGCCAGCAGCCCTTCCGCCGTTCAGGGTACGCAGTATTTT. The V call is TRBV5-5, the J call TRBJ2-3; a weak D match, TRBD1 (5 bases). This CDR3 is built from 14 residues. Germline CDR1 SGHKS, CDR2 YYEKEE (reference sequence). Trimming stripped 4 bases from V and 8 bases from J, with 17 bases between.

The chain has TRBV6-2 or TRBV6-3 and TRBJ1-2; no clear D. The germline V and J ends were trimmed by 5 bases and 2 bases, with 9 bases remaining between them. This CDR3 has 13 amino acids. The germline CDR1 and CDR2 sequences are MNHEY and SVGEGT. The CDR3 DNA reads as TGTGCCAGCAGTGTAACAGAAAACTATGGCTACACCTTC. This gives the protein CASSVTENYGYTF.

The rearrangement links TRBV7-9 to TRBJ1-1; D call uncertain. This CDR3 comprises 15 residues. Trimming took off 5 bases at V and 1 base at J, with 14 bases between the two ends. CDR1 is SEHNR, CDR2 FQNEAQ, per germline (reference sequence). The CDR3 loop is CASSPRGRSNTEAFF. The CDR3 DNA sequence: TGTGCCAGCAGCCCCCGGGGAAGGTCGAACACTGAAGCTTTCTTT.

Only a few counts were recorded for this clonotype. The genes are TRBV7-6 and TRBJ2-6, with D possibly matching TRBD1 (6 bases). The CDR3 is made up of 16 amino acids. From germline, CDR1 is SGHVS and CDR2 FNYEAQ. V was pared by 1 base and J by 4 bases, with 11 bases between. CDR3 amino acids: CASSLVSGAGANVLTF. The CDR3 nucleotides read TGTGCCAGCAGCTTAGTTTCAGGGGCCGGGGCCAACGTCCTGACTTTC.

This clonotype was counted a few times. This chain links TRBV15 with TRBJ2-1, with a tentative D call TRBD2 (5 bases). The V gene's germline CDR1 is LNHNV and CDR2 YYDKDF (reference sequence). The CDR3 extends over 14 amino acids. The V gene lost 0 bases and the J gene lost 7 bases, with 10 bases spanning the gap. The chain's CDR3 is CATSRDRTANEQFF. The CDR3 DNA sequence: TGTGCCACCAGCAGAGATCGGACTGCAAATGAGCAGTTCTTC.

V usage is TRBV27 and J usage is TRBJ2-1; D possibly uses TRBD1 or TRBD2 (5 bases each). The CDR3 totals 16 residues. Germline CDR1 is MNHEY and CDR2 is SMNVEV (reference sequence). V was trimmed by 4 bases and J by 0 bases, leaving 13 bases between them. CDR3 nucleotide sequence: TGTGCCAGCAGTTCGCAGGGACCCTACTCCTACAATGAGCAGTTCTTC. The encoded protein is CASSSQGPYSYNEQFF.

This clonotype was seen many times. The chain links TRBV21-1 to TRBJ2-3; the table's D call, TRBD1, was not checked against the DNA. TRBV21-1 is classified as a pseudogene. CDR3 length equals 17 residues. For the CDR3, the DNA is TGTGCCAGCATTTGGGACACTCGTTTTTCTAGCACAGATACGCAGTATTTT. Protein sequence: CASIWDTRFSSTDTQYF.

The chain links TRBV20-1 to TRBJ2-3; D might be TRBD1 (5 bases). CDR1 is DFQATT, CDR2 SNEGSKA, per germline (reference sequence). The CDR3 totals 15 residues. Trimming removed 0 bases from V and 1 base from J, with 11 bases in between. The CDR3 is CSARDGARGTDTQYF. CDR3 in DNA: TGCAGTGCTAGAGATGGGGCCCGGGGCACAGATACGCAGTATTTT.

Remarks on this clonotype: A much larger clone sits a single nucleotide away, making a read error possible. This chain links TRBV12-3 or TRBV12-4 with TRBJ1-5; unclear D gene. This CDR3 spans 13 amino acids. Trimming removed 6 bases from V and 4 bases from J, with 10 bases in between. The CDR3 is CASRYCGNQPQHF. CDR3 nucleotides: TGTGCCAGCAGGTATTGTGGGAATCAGCCCCAGCATTTT.

This clonotype was detected a few times. This chain joins TRBV25-1 and TRBJ1-2; D not certain. Trimming pared 6 bases from V and 2 bases from J, leaving 10 bases between. Germline V lookup: CDR1 MGHDK, CDR2 SYGVNS. The CDR3 spans 13 residues. CDR3 DNA: TGTGCCAGCAGGGTCGACACCAACTATGGCTACACCTTC. Amino acids: CASRVDTNYGYTF.

The table lists this clonotype with a few counts. V gene TRBV5-1 combines with J gene TRBJ1-1; possible D gene TRBD1, 5 bases. Germline CDR1 SGHRS, CDR2 YFSETQ. The CDR3 has 17 residues. V was trimmed by 2 bases and J by 0 bases, leaving 17 bases between them. Here the CDR3 DNA reads TGCGCCAGCAGCTTTGTCAGGGTATCTCTCTTGAACACTGAAGCTTTCTTT. It specifies CASSFVRVSLLNTEAFF.

This rearrangement joins TRBV30 to TRBJ2-1; 9 bases align to TRBD2. The CDR3 consists of 17 residues. The V gene end was trimmed by 3 bases and the J gene end by 5 bases; junction bases not matched to a gene: 14. CDR1 and CDR2 from the germline V gene are GTSNPN and SVGIG (reference sequence). The CDR3 reads CAWSLAGKLEGDNEQFF. The CDR3 bases are TGTGCCTGGAGCCTAGCGGGGAAACTCGAGGGGGACAATGAGCAGTTCTTC.